This TCR beta chain was sequenced in a study of blood T cells in healthy people across ages. This clonotype showed up just a few times. The antigen remains unidentified. Trimming removed 6 bases from V and 1 base from J; junction bases left unmatched: 2. The CDR3 is made up of 13 amino acids. Germline-derived CDR1 and CDR2 are MNHEY and SVGAGI. The authors ran a second PCR of 7 to 11 cycles using a sample-barcoded 5' primer and a J-beta primer mix. Using its own MiXCR run on the 5' RACE reads, TCRdb lists one record per CDR3 protein. The table records 650,000 to 800,000 distinct CDR3 sequences, about 42% of them present only once. Study results and caveats: One million T cells yielded diversity estimates that were considered underestimates. A strong correlation was seen between TCR beta diversity and naive T cell percentage.

The individuals who served as donors were healthy Caucasians living in Russia, aged roughly 6 to 100. The chain recombines TRBV6-5 with TRBJ1-1; TRBD1 matches at 7 bases. Material for sequencing was blood. This receptor was obtained from a man in his sixties in good health. The DNA for the CDR3 is TGTGCCAGCAGACGACAGGGGAACACTGAAGCTTTCTTT. It specifies CASRRQGNTEAFF.